Below are 3 T cell receptor beta chains sequenced from a single sample in a study of T cells in Graves' hyperthyroidism and ophthalmopathy. TCR beta CDR3 sequences were amplified from RNA transcripts. TCR CDR3 underwent first-round RT-PCR with the HTBI primer set. TCRdb re-derived calls from the multiplex PCR reads in MiXCR, one entry per CDR3 protein. The top ten hold over 8.5% of the sample, which has 300,000 to 450,000 distinct CDR3 sequences, around 13% seen once. Material for sequencing was blood. The source of these receptors is a woman in her late teens or twenties with Graves' hyperthyroidism.

As concerns this clonotype: Given a much more abundant clone one base away, this may be a read error. This rearrangement joins TRBV27 to TRBJ1-3; no firm D call. Germline CDR1 and CDR2: MNHEY and SMNVEV (reference sequence). V dropped 11 bases and J dropped 0 bases, with 11 bases sitting between them. The CDR3 loop spans 13 amino acids. CDR3 protein: CAFGSGSGNTIYF. Written as DNA, the CDR3 is TGTGCCTTCGGTTCAGGCTCTGGAAACACCATATATTTT.

This clonotype was seen more than once but under ten times. It may be a read error: a sequence one base away is much more abundant. CDR3 region: CASSYSWTGFPHEQYF. CDR3 in DNA: TGTGCCAGCAGTTACTCTTGGACAGGTTTCCCCCACGAGCAGTACTTC. V is TRBV6-6 and J is TRBJ2-7; TRBD1 matches 7 bases. V was pared by 0 bases and J by 5 bases, with 10 bases of the junction left unmatched. Germline CDR1 is MNHNY and CDR2 is SVGAGI (reference sequence). The CDR3 runs to 16 residues.

This clonotype has at least ten counts. The rearrangement uses TRBV2 and TRBJ1-6; no reliable D call. This CDR3 contains 13 residues. The ends were cut back, 5 bases at V and 8 bases at J, with 10 bases in the middle. Germline V gene sequence: CDR1 SNHLY, CDR2 FYNNEI. The DNA of the CDR3 is TGTGCCAGCAGTCCCGACTTGGATTCACCCCTCCACTTT. This translates into CASSPDLDSPLHF.